This paragraph covers one TCR beta chain sequence. This clonotype has a handful of counts. The antigen this receptor binds is unknown. No qualities accompany the bases; no much larger clone lies one base away. For CDR1 and CDR2, the germline V gene lists SGHRS and YFSETQ. V is reduced by 0 bases and J by 8 bases, leaving a spacing of 14 bases between them. The CDR3, from cysteine to phenylalanine, totals 14 residues. Only the CDR3 region is kept as DNA, spanning 42 bases read in frame from base 1. Sample treatment or condition, as interpreted from the label and publication: live attenuated yellow fever vaccine strain. At every blood-draw timepoint, two biological replicates of bulk PBMCs were collected. PBMCs were isolated from peripheral blood using a standard Ficoll-Paque protocol. RNA was extracted with TriZol from bulk PBMCs, CD4 and CD8 fractions, and dextramer-positive and dextramer-negative fractions.

TCR cDNA was made using 5'RACE template switching, a step that added a universal primer site and unique molecular identifiers. cDNA synthesis was primed from both the TCR alpha and TCR beta constant segments. Two PCR steps were used to amplify libraries, with sample barcodes and sequencing adapters being added in the second step. Sequencing of libraries was done on Illumina HiSeq 2500 (2x100 bp) or NovaSeq (2x150 bp). As for the original processing: MIGEC handled demultiplexing of reads and collapsing into UMI consensus sequences, while MiXCR performed V(D)J alignment. Clonotypes responding to the vaccine were identified with edgeR on replicate PBMC samples, with the criteria of FDR below 0.01 and a log2 fold change above 5 up to day 15. Each bulk clonotype was labeled CD4 or CD8 based on which sequenced repertoire, CD4 or CD8, contained the clonotype at higher abundance. Starting from the raw public reads, TCRdb applied fastp trimming at Q25, assembled clones with MiXCR and retained in-frame beta chains. Entries that share a CDR3 protein sequence are merged under the most common genes and DNA. TCRdb's processing, not the study's, gives the V and J calls here. The sample profile shows 500,000 to 550,000 distinct CDR3 sequences; about a fifth of them were found once. About a sixth of the sample rests with the top ten.

These data are taken from a study of T cells after yellow fever vaccination (dated by TCRdb to about 2019). As for the study more broadly: Libraries from fractions with low cell numbers were prepared with the SMART-Seq v4 Ultra Low Input RNA kit. To follow T-cell clones before and after both primary and booster YFV17D yellow fever vaccination, bulk TCR alpha and beta repertoires underwent longitudinal sequencing. Two healthy male donors made up the cohort, one aged 18 to 29 years and the other aged 30 to 40 years. Blood was drawn at multiple timepoints before and after primary and secondary immunization, with bulk PBMC replicates and cell subsets isolated. Paper-wide results and their limitations: After the booster, most of the clones that had expanded following primary vaccination were detected again (just under 97% of CD4 and 88% of CD8), which suggests that memory was broadly maintained. Because only a couple of donors were included in the study, the extent to which the findings can be generalized is limited. A small share of clonotypes was detected in both CD4 and CD8 compartments, with the overlap likely arising from convergent recombination. The secondary T-cell response was weaker than the primary response but faster, peaking on day 5 instead of day 15. Computational filtering was required because FACS-sorted repertoires could contain abundant contaminating clonotypes from the bulk population.

The receptor chain draws on TRBV5-1 and TRBJ1-2; the D gene lacks a confident call. This clonotype was sampled from a man younger than 35 who received the YFV17D yellow fever vaccine. The sample here was PBMCs, taken approximately 20 days after the first yellow fever vaccination. Here is the DNA: TGCGCCAGCAGCTTGGCCCCCAGAACGGACGGCTACACCTTC. This is translated as CASSLAPRTDGYTF.